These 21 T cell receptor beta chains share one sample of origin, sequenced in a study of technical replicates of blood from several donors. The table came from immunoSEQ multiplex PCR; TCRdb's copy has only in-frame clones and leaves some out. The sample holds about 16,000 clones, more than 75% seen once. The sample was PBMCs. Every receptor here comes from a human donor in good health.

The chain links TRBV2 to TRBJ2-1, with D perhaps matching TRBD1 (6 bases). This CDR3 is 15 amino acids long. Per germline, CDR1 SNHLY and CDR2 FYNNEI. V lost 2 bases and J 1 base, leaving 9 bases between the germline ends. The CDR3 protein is CASSEQGKSYNEQFF. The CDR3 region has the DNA TGTGCCAGCAGTGAACAGGGGAAATCCTACAATGAGCAGTTCTTC.

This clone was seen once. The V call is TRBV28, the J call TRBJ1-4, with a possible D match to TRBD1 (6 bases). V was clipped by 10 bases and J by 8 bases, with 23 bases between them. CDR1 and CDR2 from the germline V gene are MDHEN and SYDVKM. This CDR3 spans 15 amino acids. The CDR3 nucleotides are TGTGCCACCTCCTCAGCGGGACATCAGGGGGAAAAACTGTTTTTT. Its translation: CATSSAGHQGEKLFF.

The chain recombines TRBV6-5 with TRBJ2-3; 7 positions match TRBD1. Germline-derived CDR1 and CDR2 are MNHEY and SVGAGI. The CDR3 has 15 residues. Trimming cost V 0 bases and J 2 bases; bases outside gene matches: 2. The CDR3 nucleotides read TGTGCCAGCAGTTACTCGACAGGGCCCACAGATACGCAGTATTTT. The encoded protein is CASSYSTGPTDTQYF.

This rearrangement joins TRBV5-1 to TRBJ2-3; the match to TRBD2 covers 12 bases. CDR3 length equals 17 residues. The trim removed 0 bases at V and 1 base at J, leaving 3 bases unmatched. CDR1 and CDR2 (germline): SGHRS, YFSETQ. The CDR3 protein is CASSLGLAGVGTDTQYF. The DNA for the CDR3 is TGCGCCAGCAGCTTGGGACTAGCGGGAGTAGGCACAGATACGCAGTATTTT.

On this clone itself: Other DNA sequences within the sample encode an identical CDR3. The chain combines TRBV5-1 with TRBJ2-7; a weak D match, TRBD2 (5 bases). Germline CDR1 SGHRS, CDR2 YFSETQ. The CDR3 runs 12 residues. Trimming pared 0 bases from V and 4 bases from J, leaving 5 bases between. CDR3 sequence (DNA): TGCGCCAGCAGCTTGGGAGGGTACGAGCAGTACTTC. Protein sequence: CASSLGGYEQYF.

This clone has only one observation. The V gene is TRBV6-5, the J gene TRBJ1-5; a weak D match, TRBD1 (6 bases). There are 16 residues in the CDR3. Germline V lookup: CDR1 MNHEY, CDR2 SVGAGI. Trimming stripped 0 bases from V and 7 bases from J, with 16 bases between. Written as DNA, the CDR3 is TGTGCCAGCAGTTACTCCTCGACAGGCGGACGGCAGCCCCAGCATTTT. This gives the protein CASSYSSTGGRQPQHF.

This CDR3 reads CASRPGSKSTQPQHF. CDR3 DNA: TGTGCCAGCAGGCCGGGGTCCAAATCCACTCAGCCCCAGCATTTT. The rearrangement joins TRBV28 to TRBJ1-5, with D uncertain. This CDR3 region has 15 residues. Germline values: CDR1 MDHEN, CDR2 SYDVKM. The V gene lost 6 bases and the J gene lost 6 bases, with 18 bases spanning the gap.

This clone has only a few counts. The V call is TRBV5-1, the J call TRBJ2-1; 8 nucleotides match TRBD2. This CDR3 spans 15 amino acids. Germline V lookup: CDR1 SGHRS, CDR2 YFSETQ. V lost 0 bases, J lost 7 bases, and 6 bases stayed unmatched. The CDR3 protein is CASSLASGRRNEQFF. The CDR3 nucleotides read TGCGCCAGCAGCTTGGCGAGCGGGAGAAGGAATGAGCAGTTCTTC.

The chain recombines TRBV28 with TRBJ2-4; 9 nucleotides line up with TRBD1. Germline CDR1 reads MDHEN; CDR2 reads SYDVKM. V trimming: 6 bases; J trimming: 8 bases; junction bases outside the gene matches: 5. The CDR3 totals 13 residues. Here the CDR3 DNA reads TGTGCCAGCAGGGGGACAGGGACGGACATTCAGTACTTC. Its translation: CASRGTGTDIQYF.

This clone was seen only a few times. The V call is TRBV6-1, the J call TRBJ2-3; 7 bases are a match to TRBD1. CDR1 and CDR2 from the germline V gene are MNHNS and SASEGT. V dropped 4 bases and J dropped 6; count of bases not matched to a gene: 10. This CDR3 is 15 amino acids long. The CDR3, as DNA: TGTGCCAGCAGTGTGACAGGGTCCCCACGGGATACGCAGTATTTT. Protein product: CASSVTGSPRDTQYF.

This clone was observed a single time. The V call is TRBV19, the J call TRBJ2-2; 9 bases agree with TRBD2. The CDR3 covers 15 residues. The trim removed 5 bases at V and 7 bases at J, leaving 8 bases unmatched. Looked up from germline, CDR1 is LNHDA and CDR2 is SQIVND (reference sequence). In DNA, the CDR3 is TGTGCCAGTAGTGGGCTAGCGGGACTTGGCGGGGAGCTGTTTTTT. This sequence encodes CASSGLAGLGGELFF.

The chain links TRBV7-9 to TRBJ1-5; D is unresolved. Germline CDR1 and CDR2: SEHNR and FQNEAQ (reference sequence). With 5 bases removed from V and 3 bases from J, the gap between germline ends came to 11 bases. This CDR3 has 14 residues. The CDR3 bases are TGTGCCAGCAGCCCCGGTGGTTCCAATCAGCCCCAGCATTTT. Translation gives CASSPGGSNQPQHF.

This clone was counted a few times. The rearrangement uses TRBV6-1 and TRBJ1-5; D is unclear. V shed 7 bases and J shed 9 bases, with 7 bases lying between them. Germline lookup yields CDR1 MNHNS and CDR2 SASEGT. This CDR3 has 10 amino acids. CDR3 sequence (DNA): TGTGCCAGCAACAGAAGGCCCCAGCATTTT. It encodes CASNRRPQHF.

The CDR3: CASSLGGFAADTQYF. Written as DNA, the CDR3 is TGTGCCAGCAGCTTAGGAGGATTCGCCGCAGATACGCAGTATTTT. The chain joins TRBV7-8 to TRBJ2-3; D unclear. V lost 1 base and J lost 4, with 12 bases in between. CDR3 length: 15 amino acids. Germline CDR1 is SGHVS and CDR2 is FQNEAQ.

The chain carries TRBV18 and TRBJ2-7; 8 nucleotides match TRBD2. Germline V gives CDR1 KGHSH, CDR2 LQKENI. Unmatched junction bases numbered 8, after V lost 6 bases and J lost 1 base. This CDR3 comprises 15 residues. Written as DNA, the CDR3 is TGTGCCAGCTCGCTCCCTAGCGGGCAATCCTACGAGCAGTACTTC. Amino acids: CASSLPSGQSYEQYF. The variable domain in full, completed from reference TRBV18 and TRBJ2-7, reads NAGVMQNPRHLVRRRGQEARLRCSPMKGHSHVYWYRQLPEEGLKFMVYLQKENIIDESGMPKERFSAEFPKEGPSILRIQQVVRGDSAAYFCASSLPSGQSYEQYFGPGTRLTVT.

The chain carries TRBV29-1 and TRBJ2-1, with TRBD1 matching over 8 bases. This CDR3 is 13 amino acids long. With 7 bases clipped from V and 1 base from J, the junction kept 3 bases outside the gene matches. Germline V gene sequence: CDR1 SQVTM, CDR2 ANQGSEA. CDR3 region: CSGHRGSYNEQFF. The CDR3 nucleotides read TGCAGCGGACACAGGGGGTCCTACAATGAGCAGTTCTTC.

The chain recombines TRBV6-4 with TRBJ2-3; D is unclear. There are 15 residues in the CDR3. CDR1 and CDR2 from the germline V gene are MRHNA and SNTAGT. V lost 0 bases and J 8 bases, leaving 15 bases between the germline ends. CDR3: CASSDSSARFGTQYF. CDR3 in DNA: TGTGCCAGCAGTGACTCCAGCGCTAGGTTTGGTACGCAGTATTTT.

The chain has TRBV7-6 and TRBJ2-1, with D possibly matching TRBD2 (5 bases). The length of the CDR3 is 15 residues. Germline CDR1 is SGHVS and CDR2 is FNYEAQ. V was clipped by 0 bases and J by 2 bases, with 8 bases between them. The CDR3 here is CASSLAGVTYNEQFF. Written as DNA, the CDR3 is TGTGCCAGCAGCTTAGCGGGAGTCACCTACAATGAGCAGTTCTTC.

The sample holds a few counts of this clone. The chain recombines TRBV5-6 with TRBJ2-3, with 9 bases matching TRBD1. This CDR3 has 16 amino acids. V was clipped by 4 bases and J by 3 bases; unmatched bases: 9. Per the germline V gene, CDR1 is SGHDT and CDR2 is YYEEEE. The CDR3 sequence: CASSLRGGQGTDTQYF. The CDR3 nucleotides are TGTGCCAGCAGCCTCCGAGGAGGACAGGGGACAGATACGCAGTATTTT.

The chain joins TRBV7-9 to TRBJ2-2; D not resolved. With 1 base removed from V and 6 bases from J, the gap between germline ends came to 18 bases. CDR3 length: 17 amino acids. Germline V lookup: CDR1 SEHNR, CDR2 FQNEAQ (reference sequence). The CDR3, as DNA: TGTGCCAGCAGCTTAGGGGTCCTAGAGTCAGCTCCCGGGGAGCTGTTTTTT. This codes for CASSLGVLESAPGELFF.

CDR3 region: CASSLGAGTEAFF. CDR3 DNA: TGTGCCAGCAGCCTCGGAGCGGGCACTGAAGCTTTCTTT. The chain couples TRBV7-7 to TRBJ1-1; no clear D gene. V lost 5 bases, J lost 4 bases, and 11 bases lay in between. The CDR3 has 13 amino acids. Germline V gene lookup returns CDR1 SSHAT and CDR2 FNYEAQ (reference sequence).